The T cell receptor beta chain described here comes from a study of cytotoxic CD8 clonotypes in ibrutinib-treated CLL. Study-wide results and caveats: Baseline clonality exceeded age-matched healthy donors and tracked circulating CD8+ T-cell counts. For progressing versus sustained-remission patients, sampling times were not the same.

With sequencing, the targeted depth ranged from 1 in 200,000 to 1 in 1 million T cells. The assay was immunoSEQ multiplex PCR, and TCRdb's table has in-frame clones only and misses some. The sample lists just over 200,000 clones, 70% occurring once. V gave up 2 bases and J gave up 5 bases, with 12 bases separating them. Germline V gene data show CDR1 as SNHLY and CDR2 as FYNNEI. The CDR3 is made up of 14 amino acids. Roughly 2 micrograms of genomic DNA from cryopreserved PBMCs went into TCR beta libraries. With regard to this clone: Its antigen is unknown.

The chain has TRBV2 and TRBJ2-5; perhaps TRBD2 as D (6 bases). The receptor was isolated from a human donor with chronic lymphocytic leukemia. The sequencing here drew on PBMCs, taken after 12 months of ibrutinib treatment. The CDR3 nucleotides read TGTGCCAGCAGTGAATTAACTAGCCTGGAGACCCAGTACTTC. Amino acid sequence: CASSELTSLETQYF.